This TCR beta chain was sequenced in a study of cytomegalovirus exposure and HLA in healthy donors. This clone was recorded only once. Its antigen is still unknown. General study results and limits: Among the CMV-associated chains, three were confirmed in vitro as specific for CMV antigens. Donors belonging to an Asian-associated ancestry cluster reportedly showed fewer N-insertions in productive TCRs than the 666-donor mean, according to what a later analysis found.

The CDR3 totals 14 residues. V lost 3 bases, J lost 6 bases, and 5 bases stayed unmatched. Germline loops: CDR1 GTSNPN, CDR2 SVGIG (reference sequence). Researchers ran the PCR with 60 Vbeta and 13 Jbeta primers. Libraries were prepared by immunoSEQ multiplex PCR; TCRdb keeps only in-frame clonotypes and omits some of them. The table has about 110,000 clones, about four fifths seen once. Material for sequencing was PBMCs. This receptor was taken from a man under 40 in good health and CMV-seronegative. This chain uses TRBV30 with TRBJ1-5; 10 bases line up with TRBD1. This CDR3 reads CAWRGTGARQPQHF. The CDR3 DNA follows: TGTGCCTGGAGGGGGACAGGGGCCCGTCAGCCCCAGCATTTT.